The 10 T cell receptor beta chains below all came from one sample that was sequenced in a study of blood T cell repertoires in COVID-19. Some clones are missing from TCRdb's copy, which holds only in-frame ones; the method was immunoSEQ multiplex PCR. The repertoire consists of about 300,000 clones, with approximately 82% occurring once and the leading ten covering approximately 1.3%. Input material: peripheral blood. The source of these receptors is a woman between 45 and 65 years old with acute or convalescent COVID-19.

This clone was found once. The CDR3 reads CASSPRGENTIYF. The DNA of the CDR3 is TGTGCCAGCAGCCCGAGAGGAGAAAACACCATATATTTT. The chain joins TRBV5-4 to TRBJ1-3; D remains ambiguous. V lost 4 bases to trimming and J lost 6 bases, with 11 bases between them. The CDR3 covers 13 residues. Germline CDR1 reads SGHNT; CDR2 reads YYREEE (reference sequence). The full variable domain, with the rest looked up from reference TRBV5-4 and TRBJ1-3, is ETGVTQSPTHLIKTRGQQVTLRCSSQSGHNTVSWYQQALGQGPQFIFQYYREEENGRGNFPPRFSGLQFPNYSSELNVNALELDDSALYLCASSPRGENTIYFGEGSWLTVV.

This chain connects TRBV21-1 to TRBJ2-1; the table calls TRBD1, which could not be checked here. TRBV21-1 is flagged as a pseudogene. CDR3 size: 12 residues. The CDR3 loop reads CARADRQHEQFF. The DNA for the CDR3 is TGTGCCAGGGCCGATAGACAGCATGAGCAGTTCTTC.

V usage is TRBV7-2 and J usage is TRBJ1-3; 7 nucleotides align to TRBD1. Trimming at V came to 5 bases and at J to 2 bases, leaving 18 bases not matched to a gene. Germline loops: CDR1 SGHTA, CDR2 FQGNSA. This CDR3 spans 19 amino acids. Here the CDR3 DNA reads TGTGCCAGCAGCCCCGACCGGGACAGCCTTCTCTCGGCTGGAAACACCATATATTTT. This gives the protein CASSPDRDSLLSAGNTIYF.

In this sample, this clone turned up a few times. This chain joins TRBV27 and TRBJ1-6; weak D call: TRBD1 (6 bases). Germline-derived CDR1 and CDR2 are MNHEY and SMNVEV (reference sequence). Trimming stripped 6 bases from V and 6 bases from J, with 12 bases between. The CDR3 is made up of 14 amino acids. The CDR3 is CASRNRASNSPLHF. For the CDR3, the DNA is TGTGCCAGCAGAAACAGGGCGAGTAATTCACCCCTCCACTTT.

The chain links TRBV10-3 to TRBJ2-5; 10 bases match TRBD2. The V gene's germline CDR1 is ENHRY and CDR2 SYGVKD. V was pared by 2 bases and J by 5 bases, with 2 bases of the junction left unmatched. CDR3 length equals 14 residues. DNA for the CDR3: TGTGCCATCAGTGAGGGGACTAGCGAGGAGACCCAGTACTTC. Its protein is CAISEGTSEETQYF.

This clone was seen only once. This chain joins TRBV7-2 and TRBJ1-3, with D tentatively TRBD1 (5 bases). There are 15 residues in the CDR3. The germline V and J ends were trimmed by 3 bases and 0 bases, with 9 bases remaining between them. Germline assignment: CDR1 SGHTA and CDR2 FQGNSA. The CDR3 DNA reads TGTGCCAGCAGCTTTGGGGGGTCCTCTGGAAACACCATATATTTT. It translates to CASSFGGSSGNTIYF.

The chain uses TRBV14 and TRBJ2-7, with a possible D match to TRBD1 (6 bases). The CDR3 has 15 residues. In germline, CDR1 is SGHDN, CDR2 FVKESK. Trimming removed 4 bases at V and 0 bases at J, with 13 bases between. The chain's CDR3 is CASSLGDKGSYEQYF. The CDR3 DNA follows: TGTGCCAGCAGCCTAGGGGACAAGGGCTCCTACGAGCAGTACTTC.

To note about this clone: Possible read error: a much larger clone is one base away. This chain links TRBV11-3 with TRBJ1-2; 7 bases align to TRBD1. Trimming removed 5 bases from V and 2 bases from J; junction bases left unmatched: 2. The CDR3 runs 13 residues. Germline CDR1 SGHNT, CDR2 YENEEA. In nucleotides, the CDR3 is TGTGCCAGCAGCCCGGACAGGAACTATGGCTACACCTTC. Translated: CASSPDRNYGYTF.

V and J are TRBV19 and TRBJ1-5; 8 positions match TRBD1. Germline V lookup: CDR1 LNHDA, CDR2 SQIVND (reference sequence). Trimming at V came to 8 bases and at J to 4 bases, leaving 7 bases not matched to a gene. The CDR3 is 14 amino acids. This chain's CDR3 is CASRGQGGNQPQHF. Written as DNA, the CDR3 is TGTGCCAGTCGAGGACAGGGTGGGAATCAGCCCCAGCATTTT.

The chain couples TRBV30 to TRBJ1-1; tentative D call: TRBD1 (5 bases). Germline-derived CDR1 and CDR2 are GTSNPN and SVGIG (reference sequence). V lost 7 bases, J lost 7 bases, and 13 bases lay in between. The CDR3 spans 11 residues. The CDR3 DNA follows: TGTGCCTCGGGGAGGGGCGGTGAAGCTTTCTTT. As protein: CASGRGGEAFF.